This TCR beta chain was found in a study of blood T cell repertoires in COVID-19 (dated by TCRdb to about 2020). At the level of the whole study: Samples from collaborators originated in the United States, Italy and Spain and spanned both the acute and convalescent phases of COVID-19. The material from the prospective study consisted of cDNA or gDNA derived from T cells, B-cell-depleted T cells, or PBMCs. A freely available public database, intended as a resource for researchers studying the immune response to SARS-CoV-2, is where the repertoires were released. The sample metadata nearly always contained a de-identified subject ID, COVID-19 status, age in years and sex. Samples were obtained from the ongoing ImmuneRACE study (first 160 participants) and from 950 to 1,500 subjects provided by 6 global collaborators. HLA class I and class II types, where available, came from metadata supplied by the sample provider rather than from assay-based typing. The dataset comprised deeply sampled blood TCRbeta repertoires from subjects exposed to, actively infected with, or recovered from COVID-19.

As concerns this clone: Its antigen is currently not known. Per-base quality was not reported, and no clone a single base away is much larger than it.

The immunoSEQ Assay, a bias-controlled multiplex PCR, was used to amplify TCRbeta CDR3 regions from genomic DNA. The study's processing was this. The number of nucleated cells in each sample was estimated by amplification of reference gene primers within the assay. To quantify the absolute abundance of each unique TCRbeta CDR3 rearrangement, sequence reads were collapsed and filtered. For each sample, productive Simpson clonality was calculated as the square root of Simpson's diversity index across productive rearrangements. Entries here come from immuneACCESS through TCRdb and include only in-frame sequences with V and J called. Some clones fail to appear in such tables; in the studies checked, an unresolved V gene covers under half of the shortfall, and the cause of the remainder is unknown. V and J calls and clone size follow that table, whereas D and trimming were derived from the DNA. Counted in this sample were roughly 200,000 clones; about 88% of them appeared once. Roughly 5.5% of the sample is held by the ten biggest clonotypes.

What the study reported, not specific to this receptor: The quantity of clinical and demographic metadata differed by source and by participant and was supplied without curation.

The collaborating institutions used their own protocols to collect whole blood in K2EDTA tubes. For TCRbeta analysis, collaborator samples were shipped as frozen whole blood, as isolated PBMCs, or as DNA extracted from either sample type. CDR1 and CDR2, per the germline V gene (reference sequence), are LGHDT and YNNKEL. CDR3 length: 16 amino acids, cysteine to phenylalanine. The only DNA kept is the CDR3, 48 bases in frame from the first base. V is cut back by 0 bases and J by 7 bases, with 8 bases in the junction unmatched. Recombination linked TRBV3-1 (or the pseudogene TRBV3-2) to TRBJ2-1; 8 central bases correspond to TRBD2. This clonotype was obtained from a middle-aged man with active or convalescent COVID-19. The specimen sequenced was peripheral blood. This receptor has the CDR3 CASSQDPGGAGNEQFF. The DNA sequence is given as TGTGCCAGCAGCCAAGATCCCGGGGGGGCGGGGAATGAGCAGTTCTTC.